The rows below give T cell receptor beta chains drawn from one sample of a study of CD8+ T cells in alopecia areata. Generated by immunoSEQ multiplex PCR, the TCRdb table keeps only in-frame clones and is missing some. The table includes 200,000 to 250,000 clones, about three fifths detected once. The sequencing here drew on CD4+ T cells sorted from blood, taken at week 4, from a patient treated with tofacitinib. These receptors all stem from a human donor with alopecia areata. Each CDR3 is given with its conserved first and last residue. Fields, in order: D gene, V gene, J gene, clone size, CDR3 protein, CDR3 DNA. D genes are given only for firm matches. A row's size may be missing; if present it is once, few, many or a size class.

TRBD1	TRBV7-2	TRBJ1-1	.	CASSLDRGAGTEAFF	TGTGCCAGCAGCTTAGACAGGGGAGCGGGTACTGAAGCTTTCTTT
.	TRBV30	TRBJ1-5	.	CAWSRRGNQPQHF	TGTGCCTGGAGTCGCAGGGGCAATCAGCCCCAGCATTTT
.	TRBV30	TRBJ1-5	few	CAWSRGRRQPQHF	TGTGCCTGGAGTAGGGGACGCCGTCAGCCCCAGCATTTT
TRBD1	TRBV27	TRBJ1-2	.	CASTPLRGPTYSYTF	TGTGCCAGCACCCCACTCAGGGGGCCCACTTACAGTTACACCTTC
.	TRBV15	TRBJ2-1	once	CATSRDVGEQFF	TGTGCCACCAGCAGAGATGTAGGTGAGCAGTTCTTC
.	TRBV5-1	TRBJ2-1	.	CASSLAGRVPTNEQFF	TGCGCCAGCAGCTTGGCCGGTCGGGTGCCCACGAATGAGCAGTTCTTC
TRBD2	TRBV5-4	TRBJ2-3	.	CASSLRAGGPTDTQYF	TGTGCCAGCAGCTTGAGAGCGGGGGGCCCCACAGATACGCAGTATTTT
.	TRBV4-2	TRBJ2-5	.	CASSQDGVETQYF	TGTGCCAGCAGCCAAGATGGAGTCGAGACCCAGTACTTC
TRBD1	TRBV29-1	TRBJ2-1	.	CSFRGSSYNEQFF	TGCAGCTTCAGGGGGAGCTCCTACAATGAGCAGTTCTTC
.	TRBV6-5	TRBJ1-4	.	CASSTGGNEREKLFF	TGTGCCAGCAGTACTGGGGGAAATGAAAGAGAAAAACTGTTTTTT
TRBD2	TRBV7-3	TRBJ2-1	.	CASSLTSGGRYNEQFF	TGTGCCAGCAGCTTGACTAGCGGGGGACGATACAATGAGCAGTTCTTC
TRBD1	TRBV29-1	TRBJ1-2	.	CSVSDRGSYGYTF	TGCAGCGTATCGGACAGGGGAAGCTATGGCTACACCTTC
TRBD2	TRBV5-4	TRBJ2-1	.	CASSWTSLNEQFF	TGTGCCAGCAGTTGGACTAGCCTCAATGAGCAGTTCTTC
TRBD1	TRBV18	TRBJ1-1	.	CASSPSGQGTEAFF	TGTGCCAGCTCACCATCGGGACAGGGTACTGAAGCTTTCTTT
TRBD1	TRBV4-3	TRBJ2-7	.	CASSQVPGQGPYEQYF	TGCGCCAGCAGCCAGGTACCGGGACAGGGACCTTACGAGCAGTACTTC
.	TRBV2	TRBJ2-7	.	CASSRIITGGEQYF	TGTGCCAGCAGTAGGATCATTACCGGGGGCGAGCAGTACTTC
.	TRBV19	TRBJ2-7	few	CASRGTPYEQYF	TGTGCCAGTAGAGGGACCCCCTACGAGCAGTACTTC
.	TRBV18	TRBJ2-3	.	CASSPHHTQYF	TGTGCCAGCTCACCCCACCATACGCAGTATTTT
TRBD1	TRBV11-3	TRBJ2-1	.	CASSLSDWTGSLAEQFF	TGTGCCAGCAGCTTATCTGACTGGACAGGTTCCTTGGCTGAGCAGTTCTTC
.	TRBV11-2	TRBJ2-7	once	CASSLGSSQYGYQQYF	TGTGCCAGCAGCTTAGGATCGTCACAGTATGGCTATCAGCAGTACTTC
.	TRBV6-5	TRBJ2-1	.	CASSYGVYNEQFF	TGTGCCAGCAGTTACGGCGTGTACAATGAGCAGTTCTTC
.	TRBV5-1	TRBJ2-1	.	CASSLTQSSYNEQFF	TGCGCCAGCAGCTTGACACAGAGCTCCTACAATGAGCAGTTCTTC
.	TRBV7-2	TRBJ2-5	.	CASSPNFHQETQYF	TGTGCCAGCAGCCCTAATTTCCACCAAGAGACCCAGTACTTC
.	TRBV7-2	TRBJ2-7	.	CASTPRGSSYEQYF	TGTGCCAGCACCCCGCGCGGATCTTCCTACGAGCAGTACTTC
.	TRBV29-1	TRBJ1-1	.	CSVGTRLNTEAFF	TGCAGCGTTGGGACACGGTTGAACACTGAAGCTTTCTTT
.	TRBV18	TRBJ2-3	.	CASSNYADTQYF	TGTGCCAGCTCAAACTATGCGGATACGCAGTATTTT
.	TRBV5-1	TRBJ2-3	.	CASSQSSGTDTQYF	TGCGCCAGCAGTCAATCATCTGGCACAGATACGCAGTATTTT
.	TRBV4-2	TRBJ1-3	.	CASSPLERADSGNTIYF	TGTGCCAGCAGCCCTCTTGAGCGGGCCGACTCTGGAAACACCATATATTTT
TRBD1	TRBV4-3	TRBJ2-3	.	CASSQAGGYTDTQYF	TGCGCCAGCAGCCAAGCAGGGGGCTATACAGATACGCAGTATTTT
.	TRBV4-2	TRBJ2-5	few	CASSQDRTRGETQYF	TGTGCCAGCAGCCAAGATAGGACAAGAGGAGAGACCCAGTACTTC
.	TRBV29-1	TRBJ2-3	.	CSVVASTDTQYF	TGCAGCGTTGTAGCTAGCACAGATACGCAGTATTTT
.	TRBV19	TRBJ1-2	.	CASSGRDGPNYGYTF	TGTGCCAGTAGTGGTAGGGACGGACCTAACTATGGCTACACCTTC
.	TRBV5-6	TRBJ2-3	.	CASSIRDTQYF	TGTGCCAGCAGCATCCGGGATACGCAGTATTTT